This TCR beta chain derives from a study of cytomegalovirus exposure and HLA in healthy donors. Study-wide findings and caveats: Most TCR sequences were uncommon, yet certain public TCRs appeared in many donors.

60 Vbeta and 13 Jbeta primers were used in PCR. Generated by immunoSEQ multiplex PCR, the TCRdb table keeps only in-frame clones and is missing some. The sample has approximately 150,000 clones; about 75% are singletons. Regarding this clone: What it binds is unknown.

The germline CDR1 and CDR2 sequences are MNHEY and SVGAGI. The CDR3 is 12 amino acids. Sequenced material: PBMCs. V gene TRBV6-5 combines with J gene TRBJ2-5; D ambiguous. The tail of the sequence fits TRBJ2-7 better, so the J call may be wrong. This sequence was found in a male donor in good health and CMV-seronegative. CDR3 amino acids: CASSPTFYEQYF. The DNA for the CDR3 is TGTGCCAGCAGCCCCACCTTTTACGAGCAGTACTTC.